The 7 T cell receptor beta chains presented below share a single source sample, sequenced in a study of cytotoxic CD8 clonotypes in ibrutinib-treated CLL. Sequencing used immunoSEQ multiplex PCR; TCRdb keeps in-frame clones, though not all of them. In the table there are roughly 51,000 clones, more than 45% of which are singletons. Sequencing was performed on PBMCs, taken after 12 months of ibrutinib treatment. These receptors were collected from a human donor with chronic lymphocytic leukemia.

This sequence joins TRBV6-6 and TRBJ1-4; perhaps TRBD1 as D (5 bases). The germline V and J ends were trimmed by 5 bases and 7 bases, with 17 bases remaining between them. CDR1 and CDR2 from the germline V gene are MNHNY and SVGAGI (reference sequence). This CDR3 region has 15 residues. This CDR3 is CASSARDASAEKLFF. CDR3 bases: TGTGCCAGCAGTGCACGGGACGCCTCTGCTGAAAAACTGTTTTTT.

This clone showed up just a few times. This chain uses TRBV5-1 with TRBJ2-7; no definite D call. The length of the CDR3 is 13 residues. V lost 0 bases and J 3 bases, leaving 7 bases between the germline ends. Per germline, CDR1 SGHRS and CDR2 YFSETQ. This CDR3 reads CASSLADGYEQYF. The DNA of the CDR3 is TGCGCCAGCAGCTTGGCCGACGGCTACGAGCAGTACTTC.

This chain connects TRBV18 to TRBJ1-5; D gene unclear. The CDR3 spans 13 residues. From germline, CDR1 is KGHSH and CDR2 LQKENI. Trimming left V 2 bases short and J 4 bases short, with 6 bases between. As DNA, the CDR3 is TGTGCCAGCTCACCAGCAGGTAATCAGCCCCAGCATTTT. Amino acid sequence: CASSPAGNQPQHF.

This clone was found a few times. The CDR3 region is CASSIGVGYEAFF. Here the CDR3 DNA reads TGTGCCAGTAGTATAGGGGTGGGCTATGAAGCTTTCTTT. The J gene is TRBJ1-1, the V gene TRBV19; no definite D call. Trimming removed 1 base from V and 7 bases from J, with 10 bases in between. This CDR3 is 13 amino acids long. Germline assignment: CDR1 LNHDA and CDR2 SQIVND (reference sequence).

This clone was counted a few times. The V gene is TRBV2, the J gene TRBJ1-1; no clear D gene. This CDR3 spans 15 amino acids. Germline V lookup: CDR1 SNHLY, CDR2 FYNNEI. V lost 6 bases and J lost 3, with 17 bases in between. CDR3 in amino acids: CASRTDGVKDTEAFF. In nucleotides, the CDR3 is TGTGCCAGCAGGACGGACGGGGTGAAGGACACTGAAGCTTTCTTT.

This clone has only a few counts. The chain uses TRBV11-2 and TRBJ2-3; D might be TRBD2 (5 bases). Deletions cut 0 bases from V and 5 bases from J, with 15 bases between. This CDR3 has 16 amino acids. Germline CDR1 SGHAT, CDR2 FQNNGV. CDR3 sequence (DNA): TGTGCCAGCAGCTTAGATTTTCCGTTCGCGGGAGATACGCAGTATTTT. This gives the protein CASSLDFPFAGDTQYF. The complete variable domain, with remaining parts taken from reference TRBV11-2 and TRBJ2-3, reads EAGVAQSPRYKIIEKRQSVAFWCNPISGHATLYWYQQILGQGPKLLIQFQNNGVVDDSQLPKDRFSAERLKGVDSTLKIQPAKLEDSAVYLCASSLDFPFAGDTQYFGPGTRLTVL.

The chain uses TRBV5-1 and TRBJ2-7; TRBD1 agrees at 7 bases. Per the germline V gene, CDR1 is SGHRS and CDR2 is YFSETQ. The trim removed 1 base at V and 2 bases at J, leaving 3 bases unmatched. The length of the CDR3 is 14 residues. CDR3 sequence (DNA): TGCGCCAGCAGCTTGACAGGGGCAGCCTACGAGCAGTACTTC. Encoded protein: CASSLTGAAYEQYF.